Below, 21 T cell receptor beta chains from the same sample are listed, as sequenced in a study of control samples from healthy donors and cancer patients. Clones were read by immunoSEQ multiplex PCR, and TCRdb kept only the in-frame ones, dropping some. The data show 100,000 to 150,000 clones, 88% seen once. Sequenced: blood. These receptors all come from a man between 45 and 60 years old in good health.

The chain recombines TRBV5-1 with TRBJ2-5, with D unclear. This CDR3 is built from 14 residues. V was trimmed by 4 bases and J by 2 bases, leaving 12 bases between them. Germline loops: CDR1 SGHRS, CDR2 YFSETQ. This CDR3 reads CASSTQSVQETQYF. CDR3 nucleotide sequence: TGCGCCAGCAGCACACAGTCAGTTCAAGAGACCCAGTACTTC. The entire variable domain, with the rest obtained from reference TRBV5-1 and TRBJ2-5, is as follows: KAGVTQTPRYLIKTRGQQVTLSCSPISGHRSVSWYQQTPGQGLQFLFEYFSETQRNKGNFPGRFSGRQFSNSRSEMNVSTLELGDSALYLCASSTQSVQETQYFGPGTRLLVL.

This chain connects TRBV9 to TRBJ1-2; D remains unclear. V was pared by 8 bases and J by 14 bases, with 16 bases between. This CDR3 is 10 amino acids long. CDR1 is SGDLS and CDR2 is YYNGEE in the germline V gene. For the CDR3, the DNA is TGTGCCAGTGGACCAAGGGCTGTAACCTTC. It translates to CASGPRAVTF.

This clone was counted once. This chain uses TRBV19 with TRBJ2-3; 7 bases map to TRBD2. After removal of 4 bases from V and 0 bases from J, the junction contained 7 bases not matched to a gene. The CDR3 has 16 residues. Germline CDR1 and CDR2: LNHDA and SQIVND (reference sequence). Written as DNA, the CDR3 is TGTGCCAGTAGTACCCTAGCGGTAGCTAGCACAGATACGCAGTATTTT. Its translation: CASSTLAVASTDTQYF.

With regard to this clone: Other nucleotide sequences from this sample produce the same CDR3. The V gene is TRBV18, the J gene TRBJ2-7; D not certain. The CDR3 consists of 13 residues. Germline CDR1 KGHSH, CDR2 LQKENI. V dropped 3 bases and J dropped 2 bases, with 8 bases sitting between them. The CDR3 DNA reads TGTGCCAGCTCACCCGGACGGACCTACGAGCAGTACTTC. This codes for CASSPGRTYEQYF.

The chain links TRBV7-9 to TRBJ2-1; TRBD2 matches at 13 bases. V trimming: 5 bases; J trimming: 4 bases; junction bases outside the gene matches: 17. The CDR3 totals 20 residues. Germline V gene sequence: CDR1 SEHNR, CDR2 FQNEAQ (reference sequence). Here the CDR3 reads CASSTQDRGLAGTGYNEQFF. The CDR3 DNA follows: TGTGCCAGCAGCACTCAGGACAGGGGACTAGCGGGGACGGGGTACAATGAGCAGTTCTTC.

The chain uses TRBV2 and TRBJ1-5; 10 bases agree with TRBD1. The V segment lost 8 bases and the J segment 5 bases; nucleotides outside the gene matches: 6. Germline CDR1 reads SNHLY; CDR2 reads FYNNEI. The CDR3 spans 14 residues. The CDR3 loop is CASEAGTGDQPQHF. DNA for the CDR3: TGTGCCAGCGAGGCCGGGACAGGGGATCAGCCCCAGCATTTT.

This clone was recorded only once. The V call is TRBV2, the J call TRBJ1-5, with D maybe TRBD1 (6 bases). From germline, CDR1 is SNHLY and CDR2 FYNNEI. V gave up 4 bases and J gave up 6 bases, with 16 bases separating them. This CDR3 is built from 15 residues. CDR3 nucleotides: TGTGCCAGCAGTGGTCGCACAGGGTGGAGTCAGCCCCAGCATTTT. It specifies CASSGRTGWSQPQHF. Complete variable domain (other parts from reference TRBV2 and TRBJ1-5): EPEVTQTPSHQVTQMGQEVILRCVPISNHLYFYWYRQILGQKVEFLVSFYNNEISEKSEIFDDQFSVERPDGSNFTLKIRSTKLEDSAMYFCASSGRTGWSQPQHFGDGTRLSIL.

V and J are TRBV7-2 and TRBJ2-1; 8 nucleotides match TRBD2. The ends lost 2 bases at V and 4 bases at J; junction bases unmatched: 4. Germline V gene sequence: CDR1 SGHTA, CDR2 FQGNSA. CDR3 length equals 15 residues. The CDR3 DNA sequence: TGTGCCAGCAGCTTAAGGGCTAGCGGGTACAATGAGCAGTTCTTC. Translation: CASSLRASGYNEQFF.

The chain couples TRBV5-8 to TRBJ2-1, with TRBD2 matching over 10 bases. The CDR3 spans 17 residues. Unmatched junction bases numbered 11, after V lost 4 bases and J lost 4 bases. From germline, CDR1 is SGHTS and CDR2 YDEGEE. The CDR3 spells CASSPLVASGGYNEQFF. CDR3 nucleotide sequence: TGTGCCAGCAGCCCCCTGGTCGCTAGCGGGGGATACAATGAGCAGTTCTTC.

J is TRBJ2-1 and V is TRBV12-3 or TRBV12-4; D ambiguous. CDR3 length: 13 residues. The V gene lost 3 bases and the J gene lost 9 bases, with 12 bases spanning the gap. The CDR3 DNA sequence: TGTGCCAGCAGTTTGGTCTCGGTGGTTGAGCAGTTCTTC. Amino acids: CASSLVSVVEQFF.

The chain uses TRBV11-2 and TRBJ2-2; TRBD2 is a possible D gene (6 bases). The V and J ends lost 7 bases and 4 bases respectively, with 16 bases between them. This CDR3 has 15 residues. Germline-derived CDR1 and CDR2 are SGHAT and FQNNGV. The CDR3 reads CASIPAGRFTGELFF. The CDR3 coding sequence is TGTGCCAGCATCCCCGCCGGGAGATTCACCGGGGAGCTGTTTTTT.

The rearrangement joins TRBV7-6 to TRBJ2-2; 7 nucleotides match TRBD2. Germline assignment: CDR1 SGHVS and CDR2 FNYEAQ. The CDR3 spans 13 residues. V was clipped by 7 bases and J by 5 bases; unmatched bases: 4. In DNA form, the CDR3 reads TGTGCCAGCACGGGGGGAAGTACCGGGGAGCTGTTTTTT. Encoded protein: CASTGGSTGELFF.

By share, this clone ranks as medium-sized. The chain carries TRBV28 and TRBJ1-3, with TRBD1 as a possible D gene (5 bases). The V gene lost 5 bases and the J gene lost 1 base, with 15 bases spanning the gap. This CDR3 comprises 16 residues. The germline V gene has CDR1 MDHEN and CDR2 SYDVKM. CDR3 in DNA: TGTGCCAGCAGTCTCTGGGACGGCTTATCTGGAAACACCATATATTTT. It codes for CASSLWDGLSGNTIYF.

The chain uses TRBV10-3 and TRBJ1-2; maybe TRBD1 (6 bases). Germline V lookup: CDR1 ENHRY, CDR2 SYGVKD. CDR3 length equals 13 residues. V was trimmed by 5 bases and J by 6 bases, leaving 13 bases between them. CDR3 DNA sequence: TGTGCCATCAGTCGACAGGCCACGGATGGCTACACCTTC. Its protein is CAISRQATDGYTF.

The chain carries TRBV7-9 and TRBJ2-1, with a possible D match to TRBD1 (6 bases). The germline gives CDR1 SEHNR, CDR2 FQNEAQ (reference sequence). CDR3 length equals 13 residues. Trimming stripped 6 bases from V and 7 bases from J, with 13 bases between. This CDR3 reads CASRNTGWNEQFF. The CDR3 DNA reads TGTGCCAGCAGAAATACAGGGTGGAATGAGCAGTTCTTC.

This chain connects TRBV28 to TRBJ2-2; D may be TRBD1 (6 bases). Per germline, CDR1 MDHEN and CDR2 SYDVKM. V shed 1 base and J shed 4 bases, with 10 bases lying between them. The length of the CDR3 is 15 residues. The chain's CDR3 is CASSLYRAGTGELFF. The CDR3 coding sequence is TGTGCCAGCAGTTTATACAGGGCCGGCACCGGGGAGCTGTTTTTT.

This clone has more than one count but fewer than ten. The rearrangement uses TRBV18 and TRBJ1-4, with unresolved D. This CDR3 contains 16 residues. The ends were cut back, 3 bases at V and 1 base at J, with 12 bases in the middle. The germline V gene has CDR1 KGHSH and CDR2 LQKENI. The CDR3 DNA is TGTGCCAGCTCACCTCAAAAGGGAGGAACTAATGAAAAACTGTTTTTT. It yields the protein CASSPQKGGTNEKLFF. Full variable domain (outside the CDR3, taken from reference TRBV18 and TRBJ1-4): NAGVMQNPRHLVRRRGQEARLRCSPMKGHSHVYWYRQLPEEGLKFMVYLQKENIIDESGMPKERFSAEFPKEGPSILRIQQVVRGDSAAYFCASSPQKGGTNEKLFFGSGTQLSVL.

This chain connects TRBV24-1 to TRBJ2-1; 7 positions match TRBD2. V trimming: 5 bases; J trimming: 7 bases; junction bases outside the gene matches: 1. The CDR3 has 12 residues. Germline lookup yields CDR1 KGHDR and CDR2 SFDVKD. The CDR3 nucleotides are TGTGCCACCAGTGGGGGGGGTAATGAGCAGTTCTTC. Its protein is CATSGGGNEQFF.

This chain connects TRBV3-1 (or the pseudogene TRBV3-2) to TRBJ1-1; 8 bases line up with TRBD1. J was trimmed by 0 bases and V by 10 bases; bases with no gene match: 1. The CDR3 is made up of 12 amino acids. The V gene's germline CDR1 is LGHDT and CDR2 YNNKEL (reference sequence). CDR3 sequence: CATRGLNTEAFF. The CDR3 region has the DNA TGTGCCACCAGGGGGCTGAACACTGAAGCTTTCTTT.

The rearrangement uses TRBV24-1 and TRBJ2-1, with a possible D match to TRBD2 (5 bases). V shed 1 base and J shed 4 bases, with 7 bases lying between them. Germline values: CDR1 KGHDR, CDR2 SFDVKD. CDR3 size: 14 residues. In nucleotides, the CDR3 is TGTGCCACCAGTGATTTTGGGAGTTACAATGAGCAGTTCTTC. Its translation is CATSDFGSYNEQFF.

The rearrangement joins TRBV7-9 to TRBJ2-1; tentatively, D is TRBD1 (5 bases). V was shortened by 2 bases and J by 1 base, with 9 bases between the two germline ends. Germline V gene data show CDR1 as SEHNR and CDR2 as FQNEAQ (reference sequence). The CDR3 consists of 15 residues. The CDR3 coding sequence is TGTGCCAGCAGCTTACAGGGTACTTCCTACAATGAGCAGTTCTTC. This sequence encodes CASSLQGTSYNEQFF.